The 6 T cell receptor beta chains reported below all come from one sample, sequenced in a study of post-analysis software for immune sequencing data. Findings and limits, study-wide: Four or five TRBV segments occurring more often in patients than controls included TRBV5-6, TRBV5-1 and TRBV20-1.

Tagging with unique molecular identifiers was a feature of the TCR beta cDNA libraries. TCRdb redid the calling of the PCR reads with MiXCR, one entry per CDR3 protein. The table lists some 450,000 distinct CDR3 sequences, roughly 45% of them singletons, with roughly 12% in the top ten. Their recognized antigens are unknown. The sequencing input was blood. Receptors originate from a girl under 18 with multiple sclerosis.

This clonotype was observed many times. The genes are TRBV28 and TRBJ2-7; 9 nucleotides match TRBD1. The germline CDR1 and CDR2 sequences are MDHEN and SYDVKM. The CDR3 contains 15 residues. The J segment lost 1 base and the V segment lost 6 bases, leaving 7 bases of the junction unmatched. CDR3 bases: TGTGCCAGCAGCCCTGGGACAGGGTATTCCTACGAGCAGTACTTC. Translating gives CASSPGTGYSYEQYF.

The chain has TRBV3-1 and TRBJ2-7; 9 bases map to TRBD2. Germline V gene lookup returns CDR1 LGHDT and CDR2 YNNKEL (reference sequence). With V trimmed by 0 bases and J by 4 bases, 4 bases remained unmatched. The CDR3 has 15 residues. The CDR3 sequence: CASSQDGSGRYEQYF. Here the CDR3 DNA reads TGTGCCAGCAGCCAAGATGGAAGCGGGAGGTACGAGCAGTACTTC.

This sequence joins TRBV29-1 and TRBJ2-4; 8 nucleotides agree with TRBD1. The end of the DNA aligns better with TRBJ2-7, so the J call may be wrong. The CDR3 is 13 amino acids. Germline CDR1 reads SQVTM; CDR2 reads ANQGSEA. CDR3 in amino acids: CSVIRDRSDEQYF. CDR3 bases: TGCAGCGTGATCCGGGACAGGTCAGACGAGCAGTACTTC.

The J gene is TRBJ2-1, the V gene TRBV9; D is possibly TRBD2 (6 bases). The CDR3 is made up of 16 amino acids. Trimming shortened V by 4 bases and J by 7 bases, and 21 bases separated the two germline ends. Germline loops: CDR1 SGDLS, CDR2 YYNGEE. CDR3 residues: CASSPRSNGRRNEQFF. CDR3 in DNA: TGTGCCAGCAGCCCTCGGTCTAACGGGAGAAGGAATGAGCAGTTCTTC.

This clonotype was seen more than once but under ten times. The chain links TRBV6-6 to TRBJ2-7; 12 nucleotides line up with TRBD1. The junction had 5 bases not matched to a gene; V was cut back by 2 bases and J by 6 bases. Germline V CDR1 and CDR2: MNHNY, SVGAGI (reference sequence). This CDR3 has 15 residues. The CDR3, as DNA: TGTGCCAGCAGTTACCAGGGACAGGGGGCTATCGAGCAGTACTTC. It codes for CASSYQGQGAIEQYF.

This clonotype appeared a few times. The chain has TRBV29-1 and TRBJ2-6, with D maybe TRBD2 (6 bases). With 5 bases removed from V and 4 bases from J, the gap between germline ends came to 18 bases. The V gene's germline CDR1 is SQVTM and CDR2 ANQGSEA. The length of the CDR3 is 16 residues. The CDR3 loop is CSVLRRGERGANVLTF. DNA for the CDR3: TGCAGCGTTCTTCGGAGGGGCGAAAGGGGGGCCAACGTCCTGACTTTC.